This TCR beta chain appears in the sequencing data of a study of T cell repertoires in MIS-A myocarditis (dated by TCRdb to between 2020 and 2023). TCRbeta CDR3 regions were amplified with the immunoSEQ bias-controlled multiplex PCR and sequenced at high throughput. Per the authors' processing: The immunoSEQ vendor pipeline collapsed and filtered CDR3 sequences to measure the abundance and frequency of each unique TCRbeta CDR3. Dominant CDR3 amino acid sequences were clustered with SARS-CoV-2-specific ImmuneCODE TCRbeta sequences by CD-HIT at a 90% global sequence identity threshold. Clones were classed as hyperexpanded at frequencies of 0.1 to 1 and as large at frequencies of 0.01 to 0.1. MiXCR was used to confirm CDR3 amino acid sequences and V and J gene assignments of dominant clones. The R stringdist package was used to calculate Levenshtein distances between the patient clonotypes and the ImmuneCODE hits. Not all clones reach the TCRdb copy of this immuneACCESS table, which keeps in-frame sequences only. Checked studies attribute under half of the gap to unresolved V genes and leave the rest unexplained. The D gene and trimming were derived from the DNA, and the V and J assignments and clone size from that table. In this sample the table shows about 10,000 clones, more than 85% of which occur a single time. In total, the top ten clones hold more than 2% of the sample.

The QIAamp DNA FFPE kit was used to extract genomic DNA from formalin-fixed paraffin-embedded autopsy tissue. A remark on this clone: Its antigen remains unidentified. No qualities accompany the bases; no much larger clone lies one base away.

Clipping removes 2 bases from V and 5 bases from J, with 3 as the unmatched junction base count. From cysteine to phenylalanine, the CDR3 is 14 amino acids long. Only CDR3 DNA is held: 42 bases, read in frame from base 1. Via the germline V gene (reference sequence), CDR1 is WNHNN and CDR2 SYGVQD. The specimen was thoracic lymph node tissue obtained at autopsy. The sequence was obtained from a man younger than 30 with fulminant myocarditis from multisystem inflammatory syndrome in adults (MIS-A) after COVID-19. This chain joins TRBV10-1 to TRBJ2-7; the junction holds 10 bases that match TRBD2. The sequence in DNA is TGCGCCAGCAGTGAGGGACTAGCGGCCGACGAGCAGTACTTC. Translated, this gives CASSEGLAADEQYF.